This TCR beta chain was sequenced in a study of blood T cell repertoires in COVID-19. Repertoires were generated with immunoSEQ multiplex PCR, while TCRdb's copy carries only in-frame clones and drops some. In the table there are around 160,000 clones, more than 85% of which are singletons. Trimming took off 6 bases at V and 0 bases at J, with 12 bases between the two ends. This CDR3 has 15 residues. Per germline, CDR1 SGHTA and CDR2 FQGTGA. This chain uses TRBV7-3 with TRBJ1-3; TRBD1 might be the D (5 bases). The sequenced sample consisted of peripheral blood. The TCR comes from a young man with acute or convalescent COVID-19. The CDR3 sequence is CASSPTAGSGNTIYF. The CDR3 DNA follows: TGTGCCAGCAGTCCGACAGCCGGCTCTGGAAACACCATATATTTT.